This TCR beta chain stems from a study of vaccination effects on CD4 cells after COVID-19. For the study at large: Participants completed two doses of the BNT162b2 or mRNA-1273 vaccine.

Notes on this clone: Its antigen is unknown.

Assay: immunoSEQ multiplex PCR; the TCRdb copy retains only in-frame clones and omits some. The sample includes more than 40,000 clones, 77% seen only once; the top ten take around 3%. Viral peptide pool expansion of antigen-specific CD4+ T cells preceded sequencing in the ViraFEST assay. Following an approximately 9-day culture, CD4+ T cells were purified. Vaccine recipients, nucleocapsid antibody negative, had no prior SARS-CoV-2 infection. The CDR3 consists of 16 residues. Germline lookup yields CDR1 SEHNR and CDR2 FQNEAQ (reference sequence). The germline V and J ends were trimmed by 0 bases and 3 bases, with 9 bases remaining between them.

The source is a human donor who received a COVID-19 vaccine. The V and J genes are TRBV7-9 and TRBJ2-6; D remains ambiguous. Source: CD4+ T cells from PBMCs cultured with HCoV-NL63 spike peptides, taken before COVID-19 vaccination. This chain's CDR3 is CASSLAIRLGANVLTF. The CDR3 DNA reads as TGTGCCAGCAGCTTAGCGATAAGACTTGGGGCCAACGTCCTGACTTTC.